These 24 T cell receptor beta chains originate from one sample sequenced in a study of blood T cell repertoires in COVID-19. Here immunoSEQ multiplex PCR was the method, and the copy in TCRdb shows in-frame clones only, minus some. The table records 150,000 to 200,000 clones, roughly 80% of them present only once. Sequenced input: peripheral blood. The receptors stem from a man in his sixties with acute or convalescent COVID-19.

A few counts support this clone. The chain recombines TRBV18 with TRBJ1-1, with 9 positions matching TRBD1. Germline CDR1 reads KGHSH; CDR2 reads LQKENI. The CDR3 consists of 15 residues. J lost 2 bases, V lost 3 bases, and 4 bases had no gene match. CDR3 nucleotides: TGTGCCAGCTCACCGAACAGGGGGCAAAACACTGAAGCTTTCTTT. Translating gives CASSPNRGQNTEAFF.

This chain uses TRBV9 with TRBJ2-5; D possibly corresponds to TRBD2 (5 bases). The CDR3 runs to 15 residues. CDR1 is SGDLS, CDR2 YYNGEE, per germline. The germline V and J ends were trimmed by 0 bases and 1 base, with 10 bases remaining between them. The DNA for the CDR3 is TGTGCCAGCAGCGTAGACGGGGAGCCCCAAGAGACCCAGTACTTC. This sequence encodes CASSVDGEPQETQYF.

This rearrangement joins TRBV9 to TRBJ1-1, with D tentatively TRBD1 (6 bases). Germline CDR1 reads SGDLS; CDR2 reads YYNGEE. The germline V and J ends were trimmed by 2 bases and 8 bases, with 25 bases remaining between them. This CDR3 is 17 amino acids long. The CDR3, as DNA: TGTGCCAGCAGCGTGTCTTTAGGATCACAGGGAAAGGGGGAAGCTTTCTTT. It translates to CASSVSLGSQGKGEAFF.

The J gene is TRBJ1-1, the V gene TRBV6-5; maybe TRBD1 (6 bases). CDR1 is MNHEY and CDR2 is SVGAGI in the germline V gene. The CDR3 has 14 residues. V gave up 6 bases and J gave up 1 base, with 12 bases separating them. The CDR3, as DNA: TGTGCCAGCAGCCTTCTCAGGGGGAACACTGAAGCTTTCTTT. Its protein product is CASSLLRGNTEAFF.

This chain joins TRBV5-1 and TRBJ2-1; TRBD2 matches 11 bases. Per the germline V gene, CDR1 is SGHRS and CDR2 is YFSETQ. The CDR3 covers 14 residues. V lost 4 bases and J lost 10; bases outside the gene matches: 7. CDR3 coding DNA: TGCGCCAGCAGCGGGACTAGCGGAATTGGGGAGCAGTTCTTC. Translating gives CASSGTSGIGEQFF.

The chain recombines TRBV2 with TRBJ2-7, with a possible D match to TRBD1 (5 bases). Trimming removed 6 bases from V and 5 bases from J, with 14 bases in between. This CDR3 has 13 amino acids. Germline CDR1 SNHLY, CDR2 FYNNEI. The CDR3 reads CASRESQGNEQYF. The CDR3 DNA sequence: TGTGCCAGCAGGGAATCCCAGGGCAACGAGCAGTACTTC. The full variable domain, its missing parts supplied by reference TRBV2 and TRBJ2-7, is EPEVTQTPSHQVTQMGQEVILRCVPISNHLYFYWYRQILGQKVEFLVSFYNNEISEKSEIFDDQFSVERPDGSNFTLKIRSTKLEDSAMYFCASRESQGNEQYFGPGTRLTVT.

This clone was picked up a small number of times. Other DNA sequences in the sample encode the same CDR3. The chain combines TRBV19 with TRBJ2-7; D might be TRBD2 (6 bases). Trimming left V 3 bases short and J 0 bases short, with 9 bases between. The CDR3 runs to 14 residues. Germline CDR1 and CDR2: LNHDA and SQIVND (reference sequence). CDR3 sequence reads: CASSIDGSSYEQYF. In DNA form, the CDR3 reads TGTGCCAGTAGTATCGACGGGAGCTCCTACGAGCAGTACTTC.

The chain joins TRBV21-1 to TRBJ1-6; the table's D gene call, TRBD1, was not cross checked with the DNA. TRBV21-1 is annotated as a pseudogene. The CDR3 spans 15 residues. The CDR3 is CASSDLRDKNSPLHF. DNA for the CDR3: TGTGCCAGCAGCGACCTACGGGACAAGAATTCACCCCTCCACTTT.

The chain employs TRBV4-2 and TRBJ2-1; the match to TRBD2 covers 13 bases. Germline assignment: CDR1 LGHNA and CDR2 YNFKEQ. The CDR3 is 17 amino acids. V trimming: 0 bases; J trimming: 5 bases; junction bases outside the gene matches: 4. The CDR3 DNA is TGTGCCAGCAGCCAAGAGGAGGGACTAGCGGGGAACAATGAGCAGTTCTTC. As protein: CASSQEEGLAGNNEQFF.

V is TRBV7-2 and J is TRBJ2-1, with a weak D call TRBD2 (6 bases). The CDR3 is made up of 13 amino acids. The germline V gene encodes CDR1 SGHTA and CDR2 FQGNSA. Trimming pared 5 bases from V and 9 bases from J, leaving 14 bases between. CDR3 coding DNA: TGTGCCAGCAGCCCTGGGACTCGGATTGAGCAGTTCTTC. Protein sequence: CASSPGTRIEQFF.

This clone appeared many times. The chain uses TRBV7-9 and TRBJ1-3; 8 bases match TRBD1. The CDR3 loop spans 15 amino acids. Per the germline V gene, CDR1 is SEHNR and CDR2 is FQNEAQ (reference sequence). V trimming: 5 bases; J trimming: 2 bases; junction bases outside the gene matches: 5. The CDR3 loop reads CASSPGQGAGNTIYF. The CDR3 DNA reads TGTGCCAGCAGCCCCGGACAGGGTGCTGGAAACACCATATATTTT.

V and J are TRBV30 and TRBJ2-1; D gene uncertain. Germline V lookup: CDR1 GTSNPN, CDR2 SVGIG (reference sequence). V shed 1 base and J shed 0 bases, with 16 bases lying between them. This CDR3 is built from 17 residues. CDR3 protein: CAWSENLLTSSYNEQFF. CDR3 nucleotide sequence: TGTGCCTGGAGTGAAAACCTTCTAACGAGCTCCTACAATGAGCAGTTCTTC.

The rearrangement joins TRBV7-9 to TRBJ1-1; 8 nucleotides agree with TRBD1. CDR3 length: 14 residues. Germline V gene lookup returns CDR1 SEHNR and CDR2 FQNEAQ (reference sequence). V was pared by 5 bases and J by 8 bases, with 10 bases of the junction left unmatched. DNA for the CDR3: TGTGCCAGCAGCCCCATAAGGACAGGGTTAGAAGCTTTCTTT. Amino acid sequence: CASSPIRTGLEAFF.

The genes are TRBV20-1 and TRBJ1-5; 8 bases line up with TRBD1. This CDR3 contains 13 residues. Germline CDR1 DFQATT, CDR2 SNEGSKA (reference sequence). J lost 7 bases, V lost 3 bases, and 5 bases had no gene match. Here the CDR3 reads CSASSAGGQPQHF. In DNA form, the CDR3 reads TGCAGTGCTAGTTCCGCAGGGGGCCAGCCCCAGCATTTT.

This chain uses TRBV12-3 or TRBV12-4 with TRBJ2-1; no firm D call. V lost 1 base, J lost 9 bases, and 10 bases lay in between. The CDR3 loop spans 13 amino acids. The CDR3 reads CASSLDGGAEQFF. CDR3 bases: TGTGCCAGCAGTTTAGATGGCGGAGCTGAGCAGTTCTTC.

The chain joins TRBV7-8 to TRBJ2-1; 13 nucleotides agree with TRBD2. CDR3 length equals 16 residues. Germline CDR1 SGHVS, CDR2 FQNEAQ. Trimming at V came to 1 base and at J to 9 bases, leaving 6 bases not matched to a gene. CDR3 coding DNA: TGTGCCAGCAGCTTAGTAGGACTAGCGGGAGAGTTTGAGCAGTTCTTC. It specifies CASSLVGLAGEFEQFF. The variable domain in full, completed from reference TRBV7-8 and TRBJ2-1, reads GAGVSQSPRYKVAKRGQDVALRCDPISGHVSLFWYQQALGQGPEFLTYFQNEAQLDKSGLPSDRFFAERPEGSVSTLKIQRTQQEDSAVYLCASSLVGLAGEFEQFFGPGTRLTVL.

This clone was observed a handful of times. The gene calls are TRBV6-5 and TRBJ1-2; unclear D gene. The V gene's germline CDR1 is MNHEY and CDR2 SVGAGI. The germline V and J ends were trimmed by 0 bases and 2 bases, with 10 bases remaining between them. The CDR3 covers 15 residues. The CDR3 DNA reads TGTGCCAGCAGTTACTCGAGGTACGGGAACTATGGCTACACCTTC. It encodes CASSYSRYGNYGYTF.

CDR3 sequence reads: CASSEARTSFNEQFF. In nucleotides, the CDR3 is TGTGCCAGCAGTGAAGCTAGGACTAGCTTCAATGAGCAGTTCTTC. The chain joins TRBV6-1 to TRBJ2-1, with 8 nucleotides matching TRBD2. V trimming: 0 bases; J trimming: 6 bases; junction bases outside the gene matches: 4. The CDR3 has 15 residues. Germline V gene lookup returns CDR1 MNHNS and CDR2 SASEGT.

The chain employs TRBV24-1 and TRBJ2-2, with D possibly matching TRBD1 (6 bases). Trimming cost V 2 bases and J 5 bases, with 11 bases left between them. Germline CDR1 and CDR2: KGHDR and SFDVKD. This CDR3 has 15 residues. CDR3 protein: CATSDYQGRTGELFF. CDR3 nucleotides: TGTGCCACCAGTGATTACCAGGGGCGAACCGGGGAGCTGTTTTTT.

The chain is built from TRBV7-9 and TRBJ2-3; TRBD2 is a possible D gene (6 bases). V was shortened by 2 bases and J by 8 bases, with 14 bases between the two germline ends. Germline V lookup: CDR1 SEHNR, CDR2 FQNEAQ (reference sequence). There are 14 residues in the CDR3. The CDR3 bases are TGTGCCAGCAGCTTACCGGGAGCCCAGGGTACGCAGTATTTT. Translated, it gives CASSLPGAQGTQYF.

The chain combines TRBV18 with TRBJ2-7; a weak D match, TRBD1 (5 bases). The CDR3 covers 16 residues. Germline V gene sequence: CDR1 KGHSH, CDR2 LQKENI. The V end lost 1 base, the J end lost 3 bases, and 16 bases lay between the germline ends. The CDR3 region is CASSPRDKTDDYEQYF. The CDR3 region has the DNA TGTGCCAGCTCACCACGGGATAAGACAGATGACTACGAGCAGTACTTC.

This clone has a single count. This rearrangement joins TRBV11-3 to TRBJ2-2, with TRBD1 identical over 7 bases. The trim removed 2 bases at V and 7 bases at J, leaving 7 bases unmatched. The CDR3 loop spans 15 amino acids. Germline lookup yields CDR1 SGHNT and CDR2 YENEEA. CDR3 in DNA: TGTGCCAGCAGCTTAAACCCAGGGGGTATCGGGGAGCTGTTTTTT. It translates to CASSLNPGGIGELFF. Together with reference TRBV11-3 and TRBJ2-2, the CDR3 gives the full variable domain: EAGVVQSPRYKIIEKKQPVAFWCNPISGHNTLYWYLQNLGQGPELLIRYENEEAVDDSQLPKDRFSAERLKGVDSTLKIQPAELGDSAVYLCASSLNPGGIGELFFGEGSRLTVL.

This clone was counted a few times. V gene TRBV4-2 combines with J gene TRBJ2-7; D perhaps matches TRBD2 (6 bases). Trimming removed 0 bases from V and 2 bases from J, with 14 bases in between. The germline CDR1 and CDR2 sequences are LGHNA and YNFKEQ. CDR3 length equals 16 residues. This CDR3 is CASSQEGLGVTYEQYF. The CDR3 bases are TGTGCCAGCAGCCAAGAGGGACTGGGAGTCACCTACGAGCAGTACTTC.

This clone showed up just a few times. This chain connects TRBV10-3 to TRBJ1-5; no firm D call. The germline V gene has CDR1 ENHRY and CDR2 SYGVKD. Trimming shortened V by 5 bases and J by 0 bases, and 11 bases separated the two germline ends. This CDR3 has 15 amino acids. This CDR3 reads CAISSQRTSNQPQHF. The CDR3 region has the DNA TGTGCCATCAGTTCCCAGCGAACTAGCAATCAGCCCCAGCATTTT.